This TCR beta chain stems from a study of response to subunit inactivated influenza vaccine. One entry per CDR3 protein results from TCRdb running MiXCR on the RT-PCR reads. This table has about 620,000 distinct CDR3 sequences, about 11% appearing once. Germline values: CDR1 KGHDR, CDR2 SFDVKD. Trimming took 4 bases from V and 3 from J, leaving 12 bases between them. The length of the CDR3 is 15 residues. The sample was also reused in another study, on T cells expressing NK-cell markers. This second study says: The authors made TCR beta cDNA libraries by 5'RACE template switching. This switching added a universal primer site and UMIs. The authors derived TCR beta repertoires from sorted CD3+CD56+NKG2C+, CD3+CD56+NKG2C- and CD3+CD56-NKG2C+ T cells. The eight sequenced donors comprised seven who were HCMV-seropositive and one who was seronegative. About 1.0-7.0% of CD8+ T cells in about six donors belonged to dominant NKG2C+ clonotypes.

Material: PBMCs from blood, obtained on the day of vaccination. This sequence originates from a man aged 50 to 59 who received an inactivated influenza vaccine. The chain is built from TRBV24-1 and TRBJ1-5; D remains ambiguous. The chain's CDR3 is CATSEPGPFNQPQHF. The CDR3 region has the DNA TGTGCCACCAGTGAGCCTGGGCCGTTCAATCAGCCCCAGCATTTT.